The 5 T cell receptor beta chains presented below share a single source sample, sequenced in a study of blood T cell repertoires in COVID-19. Sequencing was performed with immunoSEQ multiplex PCR; in TCRdb, only in-frame clones are kept and a portion is missing. Among under 400,000 clones, 90% were seen once, and the ten largest hold roughly 2.9%. The specimen sequenced was peripheral blood. The receptors shown here come from a woman aged 25 to 39 with COVID-19, enrolled during active disease.

The chain couples TRBV6-6 to TRBJ1-1; D remains unclear. The CDR3 contains 19 residues. Germline V lookup: CDR1 MNHNY, CDR2 SVGAGI (reference sequence). Trimming left V 5 bases short and J 0 bases short, with 25 bases between. CDR3 region: CASSHRDGPLVRMNTEAFF. In DNA form, the CDR3 reads TGTGCCAGCAGTCACCGGGATGGACCCCTCGTTAGAATGAACACTGAAGCTTTCTTT.

The gene calls are TRBV9 and TRBJ1-6; D is perhaps TRBD1 (5 bases). This CDR3 has 15 residues. The V gene lost 5 bases and the J gene lost 6 bases, with 15 bases spanning the gap. CDR1 SGDLS and CDR2 YYNGEE come from the germline V gene. CDR3 DNA: TGTGCCAGCAGTTCCAGGGAATGGGGTAATTCACCCCTCCACTTT. Translation gives CASSSREWGNSPLHF.

This clone was seen a few times. The J gene is TRBJ2-6, the V gene TRBV28, with D possibly TRBD1 on 7 matching bases. The CDR3 runs 15 residues. Germline CDR1 is MDHEN and CDR2 is SYDVKM. Deletions cut 6 bases from V and 4 bases from J, with 13 bases between. The CDR3, as DNA: TGTGCCAGCAGGCCGACAGGGAGGGGGGCCAACGTCCTGACTTTC. It encodes CASRPTGRGANVLTF.

The V gene is TRBV27, the J gene TRBJ1-2; 8 nucleotides align to TRBD1. There are 14 residues in the CDR3. After removal of 6 bases from V and 8 bases from J, the junction contained 11 bases not matched to a gene. CDR1 and CDR2 from the germline V gene are MNHEY and SMNVEV (reference sequence). The CDR3 region is CASSLPGGREGYTF. The CDR3 DNA reads as TGTGCCAGCAGCCTCCCAGGGGGCAGGGAGGGCTACACCTTC.

This sequence joins TRBV27 and TRBJ1-1; D gene uncertain. Trimming removed 4 bases at V and 2 bases at J, with 17 bases between. This CDR3 is built from 16 residues. Per germline, CDR1 MNHEY and CDR2 SMNVEV (reference sequence). Written as DNA, the CDR3 is TGTGCCAGCAGTTCCAACGCCGGACGGGAAAACACTGAAGCTTTCTTT. As protein: CASSSNAGRENTEAFF.